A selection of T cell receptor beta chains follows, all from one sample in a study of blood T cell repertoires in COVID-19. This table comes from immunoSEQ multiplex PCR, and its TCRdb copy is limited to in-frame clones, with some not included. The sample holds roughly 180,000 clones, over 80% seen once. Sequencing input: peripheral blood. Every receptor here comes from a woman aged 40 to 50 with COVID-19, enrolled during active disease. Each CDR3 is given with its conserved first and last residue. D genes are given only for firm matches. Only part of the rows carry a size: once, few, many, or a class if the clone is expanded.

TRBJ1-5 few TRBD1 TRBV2 CASRLIGTEMNNQPQHF TGTGCCAGCAGACTCATCGGGACAGAGATGAACAATCAGCCCCAGCATTTT
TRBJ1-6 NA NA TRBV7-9 CASSLVGGVGSPLHF TGTGCCAGCAGCTTAGTTGGAGGGGTAGGTTCACCCCTCCACTTT
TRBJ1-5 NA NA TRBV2 CASSLTGKNQPQHF TGTGCCAGCAGTTTAACAGGGAAAAATCAGCCCCAGCATTTT
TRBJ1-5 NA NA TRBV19 CASRESHRRLNQPQHF TGTGCCAGTAGGGAAAGCCACAGGCGACTCAATCAGCCCCAGCATTTT
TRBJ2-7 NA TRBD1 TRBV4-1 CASSQGAGGTYEQYF TGCGCCAGCAGCCAAGGCGCAGGGGGAACCTACGAGCAGTACTTC
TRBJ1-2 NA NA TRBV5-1 CASSEDLGYTF TGCGCCAGCAGCGAGGATCTTGGCTACACCTTC
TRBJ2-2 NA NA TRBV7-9 CASSFTGAGELFF TGTGCCAGCAGCTTTACGGGGGCCGGGGAGCTGTTTTTT
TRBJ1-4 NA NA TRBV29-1 CSVGHPGEKLFF TGCAGCGTTGGGCACCCGGGGGAAAAACTGTTTTTT
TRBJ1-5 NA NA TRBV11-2 CASSFSDRHQPQHF TGTGCCAGCAGCTTCAGTGACAGACATCAGCCCCAGCATTTT
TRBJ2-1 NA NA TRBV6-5 CASSPRVAAYNEQFF TGTGCCAGCAGTCCTAGGGTAGCGGCCTACAATGAGCAGTTCTTC
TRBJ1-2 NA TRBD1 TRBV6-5 CASRSQGGYGYTF TGTGCCAGCAGATCACAGGGGGGCTATGGCTACACCTTC
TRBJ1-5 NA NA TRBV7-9 CASSLGDNANQPQHF TGTGCCAGCAGCTTAGGGGACAACGCGAATCAGCCCCAGCATTTT
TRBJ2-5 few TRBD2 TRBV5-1 CASRGRGTIGETQYF TGCGCCAGCAGGGGAAGAGGGACTATCGGGGAGACCCAGTACTTC
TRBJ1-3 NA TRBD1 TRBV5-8 CASSLRGQGLIGNTIYF TGTGCCAGCAGCTTAAGGGGACAGGGGTTAATTGGAAACACCATATATTTT
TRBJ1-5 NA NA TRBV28 CASSLQGNQPQHF TGTGCCAGCAGTTTACAGGGAAATCAGCCCCAGCATTTT
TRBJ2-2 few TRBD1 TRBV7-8 CASSFRQGVTDTGELFF TGTGCCAGCAGTTTCAGACAGGGCGTGACGGACACCGGGGAGCTGTTTTTT
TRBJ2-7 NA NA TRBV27 CASSQSSYEQYF TGTGCCAGCAGCCAATCCTCCTACGAGCAGTACTTC
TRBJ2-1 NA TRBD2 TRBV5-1 CASTRGGSNEQFF TGCGCCAGCACCCGGGGGGGGTCGAATGAGCAGTTCTTC
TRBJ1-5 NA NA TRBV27 CASSFGVNQPQHF TGTGCCAGCAGTTTCGGGGTAAATCAGCCCCAGCATTTT
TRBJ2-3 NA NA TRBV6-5 CASSSPGTGGDTQYF TGTGCCAGCAGCTCTCCCGGGACTGGGGGAGATACGCAGTATTTT
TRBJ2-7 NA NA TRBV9 CASSVEGRGGDEQYF TGTGCCAGCAGCGTAGAGGGCAGGGGAGGGGACGAGCAGTACTTC
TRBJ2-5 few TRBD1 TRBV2 CASSETGGAKTQYF TGTGCCAGCAGTGAAACAGGGGGTGCGAAGACCCAGTACTTC
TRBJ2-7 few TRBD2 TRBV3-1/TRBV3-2 CASSHPGTRASEQYF TGTGCCAGCAGCCATCCCGGGACTAGGGCTAGCGAGCAGTACTTC
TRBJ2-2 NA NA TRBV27 CASTLTGELFF TGTGCCAGCACCCTTACCGGGGAGCTGTTTTTT
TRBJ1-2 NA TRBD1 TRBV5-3 CARSLSRDRAGYTF TGTGCCAGAAGCTTATCCCGGGACAGGGCTGGCTACACCTTC
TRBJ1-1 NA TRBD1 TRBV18 CASSPPWGQKVNTEAFF TGTGCCAGCTCACCACCTTGGGGACAGAAAGTGAACACTGAAGCTTTCTTT
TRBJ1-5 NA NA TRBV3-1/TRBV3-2 CASSQARAQQPQHF TGTGCCAGCAGCCAAGCGAGGGCTCAACAGCCCCAGCATTTT
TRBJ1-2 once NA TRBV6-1 CASSETGSDPGYTF TGTGCCAGCAGTGAAACAGGATCGGACCCTGGCTACACCTTC
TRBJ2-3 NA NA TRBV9 CASSGLAYSTDTQYF TGTGCCAGCAGCGGCCTAGCGTATAGCACAGATACGCAGTATTTT
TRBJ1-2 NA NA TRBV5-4 CASPNPMDYGYTF TGTGCCAGCCCTAATCCTATGGACTATGGCTACACCTTC
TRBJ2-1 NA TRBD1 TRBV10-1 CASKPDREFNEQFF TGCGCCAGCAAACCGGACAGGGAATTCAATGAGCAGTTCTTC
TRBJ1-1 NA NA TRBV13 CASNIPKGAGTEAFF TGTGCCAGCAACATACCTAAGGGCGCGGGCACTGAAGCTTTCTTT
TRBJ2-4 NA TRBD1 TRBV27 CASSAITGTALAKNIQYF TGTGCCAGCAGTGCGATAACCGGGACAGCCCTAGCCAAAAACATTCAGTACTTC
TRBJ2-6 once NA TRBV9 CASSVTDSGANVLTF TGTGCCAGCAGCGTAACAGACTCTGGGGCCAACGTCCTGACTTTC
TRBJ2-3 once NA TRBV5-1 CASGTTRSTDTQYF TGCGCCAGCGGTACGACTAGGAGCACAGATACGCAGTATTTT
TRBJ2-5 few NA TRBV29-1 CSVEDNLGAGTQYF TGCAGCGTTGAAGATAACCTTGGAGCGGGGACCCAGTACTTC
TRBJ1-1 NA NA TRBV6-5 CASSYSPDAGGTEAFF TGTGCCAGCAGTTACTCACCCGATGCTGGCGGCACTGAAGCTTTCTTT
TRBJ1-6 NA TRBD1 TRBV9 CASSGGTVKGSPLHF TGTGCCAGCAGTGGGGGGACAGTAAAAGGTTCACCCCTCCACTTT
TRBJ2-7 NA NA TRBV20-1 CSASLSYEQYF TGCAGTGCTAGTTTGAGCTACGAGCAGTACTTC
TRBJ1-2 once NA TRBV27 CASSWKQGNYGYTF TGTGCCAGCAGTTGGAAACAGGGTAACTATGGCTACACCTTC
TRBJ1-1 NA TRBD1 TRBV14 CASSLRDRGWEAFF TGTGCCAGCAGCCTCCGGGACAGGGGATGGGAAGCTTTCTTT